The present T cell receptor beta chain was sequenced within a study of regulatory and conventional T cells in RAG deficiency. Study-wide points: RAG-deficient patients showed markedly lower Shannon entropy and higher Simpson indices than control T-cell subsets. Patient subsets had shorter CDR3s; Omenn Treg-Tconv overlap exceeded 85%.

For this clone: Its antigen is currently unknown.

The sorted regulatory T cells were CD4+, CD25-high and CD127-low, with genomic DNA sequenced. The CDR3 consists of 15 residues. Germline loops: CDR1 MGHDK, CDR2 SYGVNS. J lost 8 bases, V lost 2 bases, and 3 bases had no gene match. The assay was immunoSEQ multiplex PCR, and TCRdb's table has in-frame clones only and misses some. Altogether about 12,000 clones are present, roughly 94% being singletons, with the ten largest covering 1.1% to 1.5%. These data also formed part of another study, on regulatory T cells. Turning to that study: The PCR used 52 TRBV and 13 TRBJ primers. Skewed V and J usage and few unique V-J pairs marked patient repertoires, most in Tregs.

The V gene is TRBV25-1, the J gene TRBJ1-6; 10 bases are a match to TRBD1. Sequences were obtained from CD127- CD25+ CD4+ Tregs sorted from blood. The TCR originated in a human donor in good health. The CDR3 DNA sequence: TGTGCCAGCAGTGAACGGGGACAGGGGTATTCACCCCTCCACTTT. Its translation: CASSERGQGYSPLHF. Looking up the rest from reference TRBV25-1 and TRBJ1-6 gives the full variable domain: EADIYQTPRYLVIGTGKKITLECSQTMGHDKMYWYQQDPGMELHLIHYSYGVNSTEKGDLSSESTVSRIRTEHFPLTLESARPSHTSQYLCASSERGQGYSPLHFGNGTRLTVT.